One sample yielded the 14 T cell receptor beta chains listed below, sequenced in a study of blood T cell repertoires in COVID-19. Sequencing used immunoSEQ multiplex PCR; TCRdb keeps in-frame clones, though not all of them. Of some 280,000 clones in the sample, approximately 88% are singletons; the top ten hold less than 1%. Sequencing used peripheral blood. The origin of the receptors is a woman aged 40 to 50 who had recovered from COVID-19.

The V call is TRBV19, the J call TRBJ2-3, with 9 bases aligning to TRBD1. Germline V gives CDR1 LNHDA, CDR2 SQIVND (reference sequence). Trimming took 5 bases from V and 4 from J; bases not matched to a gene: 13. The CDR3 loop spans 17 amino acids. The CDR3 region is CASSLRRGDRASDTQYF. The CDR3 nucleotides read TGTGCCAGTAGTTTAAGGAGGGGGGACAGGGCATCAGATACGCAGTATTTT. Variable domain in full (rest from reference TRBV19 and TRBJ2-3): DGGITQSPKYLFRKEGQNVTLSCEQNLNHDAMYWYRQDPGQGLRLIYYSQIVNDFQKGDIAEGYSVSREKKESFPLTVTSAQKNPTAFYLCASSLRRGDRASDTQYFGPGTRLTVL.

This clone was detected only once. The rearrangement links TRBV19 to TRBJ1-1; D unresolved. Between the trimmed V and J ends, which lost 3 bases and 8 bases, there was a span of 10 bases. The CDR3 has 12 residues. The germline CDR1 and CDR2 sequences are LNHDA and SQIVND (reference sequence). The CDR3 reads CASSITLGEAFF. As DNA, the CDR3 is TGTGCCAGTAGTATTACACTAGGGGAAGCTTTCTTT.

This chain links TRBV6-5 with TRBJ2-2, with D hard to call. There are 15 residues in the CDR3. Germline V lookup: CDR1 MNHEY, CDR2 SVGAGI. The V gene lost 0 bases and the J gene lost 0 bases, with 5 bases spanning the gap. CDR3 coding DNA: TGTGCCAGCAGTTACTCGGCGGCGAACACCGGGGAGCTGTTTTTT. It yields the protein CASSYSAANTGELFF.

V gene TRBV11-3 combines with J gene TRBJ2-3; 8 nucleotides line up with TRBD2. Unmatched junction bases numbered 5, after V lost 1 base and J lost 2 bases. Germline CDR1 reads SGHNT; CDR2 reads YENEEA. This CDR3 region has 16 residues. The CDR3 DNA reads as TGTGCCAGCAGCTTAGCCCAGCGGGGGTCCACAGATACGCAGTATTTT. The encoded protein is CASSLAQRGSTDTQYF.

V and J are TRBV19 and TRBJ2-7; the D gene is possibly TRBD2 (5 bases). In germline, CDR1 is LNHDA, CDR2 SQIVND (reference sequence). The CDR3 runs 15 residues. Trimming stripped 3 bases from V and 0 bases from J, with 12 bases between. The chain's CDR3 is CASSIFLANSYEQYF. In DNA, the CDR3 is TGTGCCAGTAGTATCTTCTTAGCGAACTCCTACGAGCAGTACTTC.

CDR3 region: CASRASGTGYEQYF. The CDR3 nucleotides are TGTGCCAGCCGCGCTTCGGGGACTGGGTACGAGCAGTACTTC. The V and J genes are TRBV6-5 and TRBJ2-7; D is possibly TRBD2 (6 bases). This CDR3 spans 14 amino acids. Germline V gene data show CDR1 as MNHEY and CDR2 as SVGAGI. Trimming removed 8 bases at V and 4 bases at J, with 18 bases between.

The chain employs TRBV11-2 and TRBJ2-7; 8 nucleotides line up with TRBD1. V shed 5 bases, J shed 6 bases, and the junction held 15 bases outside the gene matches. Germline V gene lookup returns CDR1 SGHAT and CDR2 FQNNGV. The CDR3 runs 16 residues. CDR3 in amino acids: CASSTRDRYGIAEQYF. The CDR3 DNA is TGTGCCAGCAGCACCCGGGACAGGTACGGGATCGCCGAGCAGTACTTC.

V gene TRBV30 combines with J gene TRBJ2-7; a possible D gene is TRBD1 (6 bases). Germline V gives CDR1 GTSNPN, CDR2 SVGIG (reference sequence). Trimming cost V 0 bases and J 1 base, with 13 bases left between them. This CDR3 comprises 15 residues. CDR3 in amino acids: CAWSVPRDTSYEQYF. CDR3 sequence (DNA): TGTGCCTGGAGTGTCCCCCGGGACACGTCCTACGAGCAGTACTTC.

In the case of this clone: Other nucleotide sequences from this sample produce the same CDR3. The V call is TRBV19, the J call TRBJ2-7, with 8 positions matching TRBD1. Germline lookup yields CDR1 LNHDA and CDR2 SQIVND (reference sequence). The ends lost 3 bases at V and 6 bases at J; junction bases unmatched: 1. The CDR3 runs 12 residues. The CDR3 is CASSIDRGEQYF. CDR3 coding DNA: TGTGCCAGTAGTATTGACAGGGGCGAGCAGTACTTC.

As regards this clone: At the DNA level, this CDR3 is encoded by other sequences in the same sample as well. This rearrangement joins TRBV24-1 to TRBJ1-1, with TRBD1 as a possible D gene (5 bases). With 2 bases removed from V and 5 bases from J, the gap between germline ends came to 11 bases. The germline CDR1 and CDR2 sequences are KGHDR and SFDVKD. The CDR3 runs to 14 residues. In nucleotides, the CDR3 is TGTGCCACCAGTGATTCTCAGGGTGGGACTGAAGCTTTCTTT. Encoded protein: CATSDSQGGTEAFF.

This clone was seen just once. The V gene is TRBV5-4, the J gene TRBJ1-1; D gene unclear. Germline CDR1 and CDR2: SGHNT and YYREEE (reference sequence). CDR3 length: 13 residues. Trimming pared 0 bases from V and 2 bases from J, leaving 5 bases between. The chain's CDR3 is CASSLAFNTEAFF. CDR3 nucleotides: TGTGCCAGCAGCTTGGCCTTTAACACTGAAGCTTTCTTT.

The rearrangement links TRBV4-2 to TRBJ2-3; 7 nucleotides align to TRBD2. This CDR3 has 18 residues. The ends lost 2 bases at V and 2 bases at J; junction bases unmatched: 13. Germline lookup yields CDR1 LGHNA and CDR2 YNFKEQ. In nucleotides, the CDR3 is TGTGCCAGCAGCCAACGCGCAGTGGCTAGCGGAGCCACAGATACGCAGTATTTT. Translated, it gives CASSQRAVASGATDTQYF.

J is TRBJ2-1 and V is TRBV10-3; 7 nucleotides match TRBD2. V shed 6 bases and J 0 bases; nucleotides not matched to a gene: 8. Looked up from germline, CDR1 is ENHRY and CDR2 is SYGVKD. The CDR3 runs 16 residues. In DNA, the CDR3 is TGTGCCATCAGGGACCTAGCGGAAAGCTCCTACAATGAGCAGTTCTTC. It translates to CAIRDLAESSYNEQFF.

The chain couples TRBV11-1 to TRBJ2-7, with D perhaps matching TRBD1 (6 bases). CDR3 length: 13 residues. The germline V gene has CDR1 SGHAT and CDR2 FQDESV (reference sequence). The V end lost 6 bases, the J end lost 2 bases, and 11 bases lay between the germline ends. The CDR3 here is CASSSDRTYEQYF. Here the CDR3 DNA reads TGTGCCAGCAGTTCGGACAGAACCTACGAGCAGTACTTC.